The 15 T cell receptor beta chains listed next were all sequenced from one sample in a study of blood T cell repertoires in COVID-19. Sequenced by immunoSEQ multiplex PCR; TCRdb stores in-frame clones only, minus some. This repertoire shows more than 250,000 clones, 89% found once; its top ten account for approximately 6.5%. Sequenced: peripheral blood. All receptors derive from a man between 18 and 29 years old who had recovered from COVID-19.

DNA for the CDR3: TGTGCCAGCAGTGACAGGGGTCGAGTCATAGAGACCCAGTACTTC. Translated: CASSDRGRVIETQYF. This chain connects TRBV6-1 to TRBJ2-5; TRBD1 is a possible D gene (6 bases). V lost 3 bases and J 4 bases, leaving 15 bases between the germline ends. CDR1 is MNHNS, CDR2 SASEGT, per germline. The CDR3 is made up of 15 amino acids.

This clone was seen a few times. The chain is built from TRBV9 and TRBJ2-1; 12 bases agree with TRBD2. The CDR3 is 17 residues long. Germline CDR1 reads SGDLS; CDR2 reads YYNGEE. V shed 0 bases and J 6 bases; nucleotides not matched to a gene: 7. CDR3 region: CASSVGASGGAVNEQFF. In nucleotides, the CDR3 is TGTGCCAGCAGCGTAGGGGCTAGCGGGGGGGCAGTCAATGAGCAGTTCTTC.

The chain employs TRBV6-6 and TRBJ2-7; 9 bases are a match to TRBD1. The trim removed 4 bases at V and 3 bases at J, leaving 4 bases unmatched. This CDR3 contains 14 residues. The V gene's germline CDR1 is MNHNY and CDR2 SVGAGI (reference sequence). Here the CDR3 reads CASSSRQGVYEQYF. The DNA of the CDR3 is TGTGCCAGCAGTTCAAGACAGGGGGTCTACGAGCAGTACTTC.

This clone was recorded only once. The rearrangement uses TRBV19 and TRBJ1-5, with TRBD1 as a possible D gene (5 bases). Germline CDR1 and CDR2: LNHDA and SQIVND (reference sequence). The V end lost 1 base, the J end lost 4 bases, and 11 bases lay between the germline ends. The CDR3 is 15 amino acids. CDR3 sequence: CASSIGGGGNQPQHF. In nucleotides, the CDR3 is TGTGCCAGTAGTATAGGGGGCGGTGGTAATCAGCCCCAGCATTTT.

This chain uses TRBV19 with TRBJ2-3; 10 positions agree with TRBD2. V gave up 9 bases and J gave up 0 bases; unmatched junction bases: 6. CDR3 length equals 15 residues. CDR1 and CDR2 (germline): LNHDA, SQIVND (reference sequence). The CDR3 DNA is TGTGCCAGCCGGGGACTAGCGACTAGCACAGATACGCAGTATTTT. Residues: CASRGLATSTDTQYF.

CDR3 sequence: CASSFLGKVDEQYF. CDR3 nucleotide sequence: TGCGCCAGCAGCTTCCTCGGGAAGGTAGACGAGCAGTACTTC. The chain couples TRBV5-1 to TRBJ2-7; D may be TRBD2 (5 bases). Per the germline V gene, CDR1 is SGHRS and CDR2 is YFSETQ. CDR3 size: 14 residues. V lost 2 bases and J lost 5, with 14 bases in between.

Regarding this clone: The sample contains more than one DNA sequence encoding this CDR3. J is TRBJ2-5 and V is TRBV18; D ambiguous. CDR1 is KGHSH and CDR2 is LQKENI in the germline V gene. Between the trimmed V and J ends, which lost 1 base and 3 bases, there was a span of 6 bases. The CDR3 loop spans 13 amino acids. CDR3 protein: CASSPRQEETQYF. Written as DNA, the CDR3 is TGTGCCAGCTCACCACGGCAGGAAGAGACCCAGTACTTC.

The V gene is TRBV10-3, the J gene TRBJ1-1, with D uncertain. V lost 1 base and J 1 base, leaving 10 bases between the germline ends. The germline gives CDR1 ENHRY, CDR2 SYGVKD. CDR3 length equals 15 residues. CDR3 DNA sequence: TGTGCCATCAGTGAGTTCAACGGAGCGAACACTGAAGCTTTCTTT. This codes for CAISEFNGANTEAFF.

The chain joins TRBV19 to TRBJ1-1, with 10 bases identical to TRBD1. The CDR3 runs 16 residues. In germline, CDR1 is LNHDA, CDR2 SQIVND (reference sequence). V lost 5 bases, J lost 8 bases, and 14 bases stayed unmatched. DNA of the CDR3: TGTGCCAGTAGTTCCCACTCACCGGACAGGGGGGGGGAAGCTTTCTTT. It is translated as CASSSHSPDRGGEAFF. The complete variable domain, with remaining parts taken from reference TRBV19 and TRBJ1-1, reads DGGITQSPKYLFRKEGQNVTLSCEQNLNHDAMYWYRQDPGQGLRLIYYSQIVNDFQKGDIAEGYSVSREKKESFPLTVTSAQKNPTAFYLCASSSHSPDRGGEAFFGQGTRLTVV.

The chain has TRBV6-6 and TRBJ1-6; 8 positions agree with TRBD1. V lost 6 bases and J lost 9; bases outside the gene matches: 7. The length of the CDR3 is 14 residues. Germline V CDR1 and CDR2: MNHNY, SVGAGI (reference sequence). CDR3 sequence (DNA): TGTGCCAGCAGGACCGCAGGGGGCAGTTCACCCCTCCACTTT. Its translation is CASRTAGGSSPLHF.

The V call is TRBV6-6, the J call TRBJ1-1, with 9 positions matching TRBD1. The CDR3 is 16 amino acids. V shed 4 bases and J 2 bases; nucleotides not matched to a gene: 8. Germline CDR1 reads MNHNY; CDR2 reads SVGAGI (reference sequence). CDR3 bases: TGTGCCAGCAGTTTCTTGGACAGGGGCGCTAACACTGAAGCTTTCTTT. It yields the protein CASSFLDRGANTEAFF.

The rearrangement links TRBV27 to TRBJ1-1; D unclear. The CDR3 runs to 15 residues. Per germline, CDR1 MNHEY and CDR2 SMNVEV (reference sequence). Trimming took off 3 bases at V and 1 base at J, with 12 bases between the two ends. The CDR3 region has the DNA TGTGCCAGCAGTTTCTCCGGGTCAGCGAACACTGAAGCTTTCTTT. Translating gives CASSFSGSANTEAFF.

The CDR3 region is CASSPEQGQGMVETQYF. DNA for the CDR3: TGTGCCAGCAGCCCGGAACAAGGGCAGGGGATGGTTGAGACCCAGTACTTC. The chain employs TRBV4-2 and TRBJ2-5, with D perhaps TRBD1 (6 bases). CDR3 length: 17 amino acids. CDR1 and CDR2 (germline): LGHNA, YNFKEQ. The V and J ends lost 4 bases and 5 bases respectively, with 23 bases between them.

The chain joins TRBV10-2 to TRBJ2-5; D is ambiguous. CDR3 size: 13 residues. Germline V lookup: CDR1 WSHSY, CDR2 SAAADI. Between the trimmed V and J ends, which lost 6 bases and 2 bases, there was a span of 10 bases. Here the CDR3 DNA reads TGCGCCAGCAGCAAACCGGTTCAAGAGACCCAGTACTTC. This translates into CASSKPVQETQYF.

With regard to this clone: At one end the junction does not follow the germline gene, possibly because of a read error. The V and J genes are TRBV5-1 and TRBJ2-1; D possibly corresponds to TRBD2 (6 bases). From germline, CDR1 is SGHRS and CDR2 YFSETQ. This CDR3 is built from 15 residues. The CDR3 reads CASSFTGTSSNEQFF. The CDR3 DNA follows: TGCGCCAGCAGCTTCACCGGGACTTCCTCCAATGAGCAGTTCTTC.